This T cell receptor beta chain was sequenced during a study of Ad26.COV2.S vaccination and SARS-CoV-2 variants. Looking at the study overall: Ad26.COV2.S was injected intramuscularly once or twice, 56 days apart. Regarding the study as a whole: Reports say spike-specific CD8+ and CD4+ T cell responses covered substantial breadth after vaccination. Ad26.COV2.S recipients had broader spike-specific TCRs (P = 0.0014).

The germline gives CDR1 LNHDA, CDR2 SQIVND (reference sequence). Deletions cut 5 bases from V and 6 bases from J, with 7 bases between. The CDR3 runs to 11 residues. Treatment given: roughly 19 received Ad26.COV2.S at low or high dose, single or two shots; about 5 received placebo; per-sample allocation not given. Material that was analyzed had been drawn on day 63 after the first vaccine or placebo injection. What was given as vaccine was an Ad26 vector encoding Wuhan-strain SARS-CoV-2 spike. Worth noting for this clone: The antigen is not known.

Method: immunoSEQ multiplex PCR; TCRdb's copy keeps in-frame clones and lacks some. The sample has fewer than 600,000 clones; 80% to 90% are singletons. This chain uses TRBV19 with TRBJ1-2; D gene ambiguous. The origin of this receptor is a person aged 18-65 years who received the Ad26.COV2.S COVID-19 vaccine or a placebo. The sample was peripheral blood, taken in a trial of Ad26.COV2.S vaccine versus placebo. In nucleotides, the CDR3 is TGTGCCAGTAGTCCCGGACATGGCTACACCTTC. This gives the protein CASSPGHGYTF.